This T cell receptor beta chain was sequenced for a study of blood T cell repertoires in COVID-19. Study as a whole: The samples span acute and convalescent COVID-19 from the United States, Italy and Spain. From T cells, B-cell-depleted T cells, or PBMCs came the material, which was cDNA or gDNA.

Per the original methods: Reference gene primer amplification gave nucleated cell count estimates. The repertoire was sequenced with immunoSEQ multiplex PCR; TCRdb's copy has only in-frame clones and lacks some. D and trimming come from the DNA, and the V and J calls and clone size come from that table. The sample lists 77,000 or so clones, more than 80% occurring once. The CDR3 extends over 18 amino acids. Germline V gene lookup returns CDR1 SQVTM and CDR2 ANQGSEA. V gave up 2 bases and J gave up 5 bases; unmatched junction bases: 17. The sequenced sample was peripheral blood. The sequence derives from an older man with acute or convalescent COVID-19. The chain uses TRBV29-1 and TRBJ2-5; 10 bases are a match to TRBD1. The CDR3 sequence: CSVELNAGTGAFRETQYF. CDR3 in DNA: TGCAGCGTTGAATTAAATGCGGGGACAGGGGCCTTTCGGGAGACCCAGTACTTC.